This TCR beta chain was documented in a study of molecular identifiers for immune sequencing clone quantification. Across the study: The replicates split RNA from roughly 20,000 or 100,000 naive CD8 cells five ways and sequenced four. Overall study findings and caveats: Under 1% of molecules in naive cells, but over 99% of effector molecules, belonged to clones above 20 RNA copies. Spiked TCR RNA from one Jurkat cell reportedly showed up when mixed among 850,000 to 1,000,000 naive cells.

Between roughly 17,000 and 1,000,000 sorted cells, with 10%, 30% or 50% RNA, yielded naive CD8 libraries. Concerning this clonotype: Its cognate antigen is unknown.

One entry per CDR3 protein, called by TCRdb with MiXCR from the PCR reads. In the table there are about 630,000 distinct CDR3 sequences, 25% of which are singletons. The CDR3 runs to 16 residues. CDR1 is LGHDT and CDR2 is YNNKEL in the germline V gene (reference sequence). V lost 0 bases and J lost 2; bases outside the gene matches: 7. The source is a human donor in good health. Some libraries in this study had Jurkat cell RNA spiked in. Sequenced input: naive CD8+ T cells from blood, with Jurkat cell RNA spiked in. Subset here: FACS-sorted CD8+CD4-CCR7+CD45RA+ naive T cells. The chain couples TRBV3-1 to TRBJ2-7; TRBD1 matches at 7 bases. The CDR3 DNA follows: TGTGCCAGCAGCCAAGAAGCGTTCACAGGGGCCTACGAGCAGTACTTC. Translation: CASSQEAFTGAYEQYF.